The following is a TCR beta chain sequence with its context. Antigen unknown. After removal of 2 bases from V and 4 bases from J, the junction contained 9 bases not matched to a gene. The germline gives CDR1 SGHAT, CDR2 FQDESV (reference sequence). There are 16 residues in the CDR3. The data were taken from a study of T cell responses to AZD1222 COVID-19 vaccine. Overall study findings and caveats: Per reports, nearly half of all spike-specific TCRs target regions that are unmutated in variants.

The protocol was immunoSEQ multiplex PCR, while the TCRdb copy is restricted to in-frame clones and leaves out a portion. The sample includes under 150,000 clones, 80% to 90% of them seen just once. The clonotype comes from an adult in good health. The chain carries TRBV11-1 and TRBJ2-5; 8 bases fit TRBD2. The sequencing used peripheral blood, collected on day 0 of AZD1222 vaccination. The CDR3 spells CASSLYGGLAGETQYF. In DNA form, the CDR3 reads TGTGCCAGCAGCTTATACGGGGGCCTAGCGGGAGAGACCCAGTACTTC.